This T cell receptor (beta chain) is from a study of blood T cell repertoires in COVID-19 (dated by TCRdb to 2018 to 2021). Regarding the complete study: Collaborator samples came from the United States, Italy and Spain and covered acute and convalescent phases of COVID-19. Where HLA class I and class II types were available, the types were taken from metadata supplied by the sample provider, not from assay-based typing. The material from the prospective study consisted of cDNA or gDNA derived from T cells, B-cell-depleted T cells, or PBMCs. A de-identified subject ID, COVID-19 status, age in years and sex were almost always included in the sample metadata. Samples were obtained from the ongoing ImmuneRACE study (first 160 participants) and from some 1,200 subjects provided by 6 global collaborators. The repertoires were made available in a free public database intended to serve as a resource for research on the immune response to SARS-CoV-2. Deeply sampled blood TCRbeta repertoires from subjects exposed to, actively infected with, or recovered from COVID-19 were included in the dataset.

Study-level results and caveats: The quantity of clinical and demographic metadata differed by source and by participant and was supplied without curation.

At the junction V is shortened by 1 base and J by 7 bases, with 10 bases in between. The germline V gene (reference sequence) yields LGHDT for CDR1 and YNNKEL for CDR2. The CDR3, cysteine through phenylalanine, is 14 amino acids long. CDR3 DNA only is kept here, 42 bases in frame from base 1. Points on this clone: Its antigen is still unknown. Within one base of it there is no much larger clone, and no base qualities were kept.

In the prospective study, participants were roughly 18 to 90 years old, resided in 24 geographic areas of the United States, and were enrolled through a virtual design. In the prospective study, cohorts were assigned on the basis of participant-reported clinical history obtained from a screening survey and a study questionnaire. Each participant in the prospective study had whole blood, serum and a nasopharyngeal or oropharyngeal swab collected by mobile phlebotomists. Over an approximately 2-month period, participants in the prospective study had the option of providing additional blood draws and questionnaires. Prospective study blood samples were shipped either frozen or at room temperature before DNA extraction. TCRbeta CDR3 regions were amplified from genomic DNA by means of the immunoSEQ Assay, a bias-controlled multiplex PCR. For the original study's pipeline: The number of nucleated cells in each sample was estimated by amplification of reference gene primers within the assay. Sequence reads were collapsed and filtered to measure the absolute abundance of every unique TCRbeta CDR3 rearrangement. For each sample, productive Simpson clonality was calculated as the square root of Simpson's diversity index over productive rearrangements. TCRdb re-hosts the immuneACCESS table, in-frame sequences only. Its copies lack some clones; in the studies checked, an unresolved V gene accounts for under half of them, and the cause for the rest is not known. V, J and clone size are taken as reported in that table, and D and trimming were inferred from the DNA itself. Counted in this sample were approximately 150,000 clones; roughly four fifths of them appeared once. About 2.3% of the sample belongs to the ten largest clones.

The V gene is TRBV3-1 (or the pseudogene TRBV3-2) and the J gene is TRBJ1-4; the D gene is not confidently resolved. Material for sequencing was PBMCs or T cells enriched from blood (not recorded which). The source is a middle-aged man with acute COVID-19. The nucleotide sequence is TGTGCCAGCAGCCAAGGGGAGGCAGGTGAAAAACTGTTTTTT. Protein translation: CASSQGEAGEKLFF.